These T cell receptor beta chains were read from a single sample in a study of immune heterogeneity within non-small cell lung tumors. In TCRdb, the multiplex PCR reads were re-called with MiXCR into one record per CDR3 protein. The profile covers about 2,000 distinct CDR3 sequences, with about a third appearing a single time and approximately 28% taken by the ten largest. Sequenced input: lung tumor tissue. The receptor source for this set is a man in his 70s with non-small cell lung cancer. CDR3s include the opening cysteine and the closing phenylalanine or tryptophan. The order of the fields is V gene, D gene, clone size, J gene, CDR3 DNA, CDR3 protein. A D gene is named only where the DNA matches it firmly. Clone size, where shown, is once, few, many, or a class for clones that have expanded.

TRBV2	-	medium-sized	TRBJ2-7	TGTGCCAGCAGTGAAGCGCCCAGGGTTCGGCAGTACTTC	CASSEAPRVRQYF
TRBV7-8	-	-	TRBJ2-2	TGTGCCAGCAGCTCATATACCGGGGAGCTGTTTTTT	CASSSYTGELFF
TRBV12-3/TRBV12-4	-	-	TRBJ1-6	TGTGCCGGCAGTTTAGAGGGTTTTGCTTCACCCCTCCACTTT	CAGSLEGFASPLHF
TRBV20-1	-	medium-sized	TRBJ1-5	TGCAGTGCTAGAGATCCCCTAAATAGCAATCAGCCCCAGCATTTT	CSARDPLNSNQPQHF
TRBV5-1	TRBD1	-	TRBJ1-2	TGCGCCAGCAGCTTGGACCCCGGGACAGCTTATGGCTACACCTTC	CASSLDPGTAYGYTF
TRBV20-1	TRBD1	once	TRBJ2-7	TGCAGTGCGGACCGGGACAGCTCCTACGAGCAGTACTTC	CSADRDSSYEQYF
TRBV9	TRBD1	medium-sized	TRBJ1-6	TGTGCCAGCAGGGGACAGGGGTTCGGTTCACCCCTCCACTTT	CASRGQGFGSPLHF
TRBV11-2	TRBD2	large	TRBJ2-5	TGTGCCAGCAGCTTAGCGTTTAAGCGGGGGGCCCTTCAGGAGACCCAGTACTTC	CASSLAFKRGALQETQYF
TRBV18	TRBD1	-	TRBJ2-6	TGTGCCAGCTCCGACAGGGGTGGGGCCAACGTCCTGACTTTC	CASSDRGGANVLTF
TRBV29-1	-	medium-sized	TRBJ1-1	TGCAGCGTTGAATGGCGGGCAAACACTGAAGCTTTCTTT	CSVEWRANTEAFF
TRBV5-4	-	once	TRBJ2-7	TGTGCCAGCAGCTTGGCCCCAGGAGAATACGAGCAGTACTTC	CASSLAPGEYEQYF
TRBV7-9	-	large	TRBJ2-3	TGTGCCAGCAGCTTAATTAGCTGGGCAGATACGCAGTATTTT	CASSLISWADTQYF
TRBV11-2	-	-	TRBJ1-3	TGTGCCAGCAGCTTTCCATCTGGAAACACCATATATTTT	CASSFPSGNTIYF
TRBV20-1	-	-	TRBJ2-5	TGCAGTGCTAGATACCCGGGGGTCCAAGAGACCCAGTACTTC	CSARYPGVQETQYF
TRBV18	-	medium-sized	TRBJ1-3	TGTGCCAGCTCACCTGGAAACACCATATATTTT	CASSPGNTIYF
TRBV27	-	medium-sized	TRBJ1-1	TGTGCCAGCACTGACAGACTGAACAGTGAAGCTTTCTTT	CASTDRLNSEAFF
TRBV6-2/TRBV6-3	-	-	TRBJ2-1	TGTGCCAGCAGACGGACCGCCACGACGGATGAGCAGTTCTTC	CASRRTATTDEQFF
TRBV9	-	few	TRBJ2-1	TGTGCCAGCAGCGCCGGTAACTCCTACAATGAGCAGTTCTTC	CASSAGNSYNEQFF
TRBV27	TRBD2	few	TRBJ2-7	TGTGCCAGCAGCGGGACTAGCGGGAGGAGGAACGAGCAGTACTTC	CASSGTSGRRNEQYF
TRBV5-1	-	few	TRBJ1-2	TGCGCCAGCAGCTTAGGGGGGAGAGGCTACACCTTC	CASSLGGRGYTF
TRBV27	-	-	TRBJ1-3	TGCGCCAGCAGAAACAAAGGGGGGACTGGAAACACCATATATTTT	CASRNKGGTGNTIYF
TRBV2	-	few	TRBJ2-7	TGTGCCAGCAGTGAGGACGGGACGGGGCAGTACTTC	CASSEDGTGQYF
TRBV7-9	TRBD2	-	TRBJ2-1	TGTGCCAGCAGCTTGATAGCGGGAGGGCCCTACAATGAGCAGTTCTTC	CASSLIAGGPYNEQFF
TRBV3-1	TRBD2	-	TRBJ2-7	TGTGCCAGCAGCCAAGGGGGGCTAGCGGGGATCTACGAGCAGTACTTC	CASSQGGLAGIYEQYF
TRBV5-1	TRBD1	few	TRBJ1-1	TGCGCCAGCAGCACGGGACAGGGTAAGGCTTTCTTT	CASSTGQGKAFF
TRBV28	-	-	TRBJ1-6	TGTGCCAGCCAAGGGGTCTCCTATAATTCACCCCTCCACTTT	CASQGVSYNSPLHF
TRBV5-6	-	-	TRBJ1-2	TGTGCCAGCAGCTCGGTGAGCTTGAGGAGGCCTAACTATGGCTACACCTTC	CASSSVSLRRPNYGYTF
TRBV19	TRBD1	medium-sized	TRBJ1-5	TGTGCCAGTAGTTCGGGACAGGGGGGGATCCAGCCCCAGCATTTT	CASSSGQGGIQPQHF
TRBV4-2	-	few	TRBJ1-4	TGTGCCAGCAGCCAAGTGGCTTTAAATGAAAAACTGTTTTTT	CASSQVALNEKLFF
TRBV29-1	TRBD1	few	TRBJ2-7	TGCAGCGTAGAGATAACCGGGACAGGGACCTACGAGCAGTACTTC	CSVEITGTGTYEQYF
TRBV18	TRBD1	-	TRBJ2-6	TGTGCCAGCTCATCAGGACAGGCTGGGGCCAACGTCCTGACTTTC	CASSSGQAGANVLTF
TRBV7-8	-	few	TRBJ1-5	TGTGCCAGCAGCTTAGCCGGTCGGGCCAATCAGCCCCAGCATTTT	CASSLAGRANQPQHF
TRBV7-2	-	few	TRBJ2-3	TGTGCCAGCAGCTTTGGTGGGGGGGCCCACGGAGATACGCAGTATTTT	CASSFGGGAHGDTQYF
TRBV15	-	once	TRBJ1-2	TGTGCCACCAGCAGAGACCCTGACGGTTATGGCTACACCTTC	CATSRDPDGYGYTF